These 20 T cell receptor beta chains share one sample of origin, sequenced in a study of cytomegalovirus exposure and HLA in healthy donors. The PCR employed 60 Vbeta primers together with 13 Jbeta primers. Sequencing used immunoSEQ multiplex PCR; TCRdb keeps in-frame clones, though not all of them. The sample table includes about 170,000 clones. The sequenced sample was PBMCs. The receptor set was obtained from a woman younger than 30 in good health and CMV-seropositive.

The rearrangement uses TRBV7-2 and TRBJ1-1, with D possibly matching TRBD1 (6 bases). Germline V gene data show CDR1 as SGHTA and CDR2 as FQGNSA. The V end was cut by 5 bases, the J end by 4 bases, with 14 bases between. The CDR3 sequence is 14 residues long. CDR3 region: CASSNRVSGTEAFF. Here the CDR3 DNA reads TGTGCCAGCAGCAACAGGGTTTCTGGCACTGAAGCTTTCTTT.

This rearrangement joins TRBV5-3 to TRBJ1-1, with a tentative D call TRBD1 (5 bases). TRBV5-3 is an ORF for which the function is uncertain. The V end was cut by 1 base, the J end by 0 bases, with 13 bases between. The CDR3 totals 16 residues. CDR3: CARSLSREGMNTEAFF. The CDR3 DNA follows: TGTGCCAGAAGCTTGTCAAGGGAGGGGATGAACACTGAAGCTTTCTTT.

V gene TRBV7-8 combines with J gene TRBJ2-1, with D possibly TRBD1 on 6 matching bases. Germline CDR1 and CDR2: SGHVS and FQNEAQ. V was pared by 4 bases and J by 4 bases, with 11 bases between. The CDR3 contains 14 residues. This CDR3 reads CASSSGTPYNEQFF. The CDR3 DNA reads TGTGCCAGCAGCTCGGGGACACCTTACAATGAGCAGTTCTTC.

The chain uses TRBV19 and TRBJ1-1; D remains unclear. In germline, CDR1 is LNHDA, CDR2 SQIVND (reference sequence). Trimming left V 5 bases short and J 5 bases short, with 12 bases between. The CDR3 contains 13 residues. For the CDR3, the DNA is TGTGCCAGTAGTGGGCAGGCGGGGACTGAAGCTTTCTTT. This translates into CASSGQAGTEAFF.

This chain connects TRBV2 to TRBJ1-5; no reliable D call. Gene TRBJ2-3 matches the end of the DNA better, so the J call may be wrong. The length of the CDR3 is 14 residues. Per germline, CDR1 SNHLY and CDR2 FYNNEI. This CDR3 is CASSEAYSNQPQYF. As DNA, the CDR3 is TGTGCCAGCAGTGAGGCTTATAGCAATCAGCCCCAGTATTTT.

The CDR3 loop is CASSTSTQNYGYTF. The DNA of the CDR3 is TGTGCCAGCAGCACTAGTACACAAAACTATGGCTACACCTTC. The rearrangement links TRBV7-9 to TRBJ1-2, with D uncertain. Per germline, CDR1 SEHNR and CDR2 FQNEAQ (reference sequence). The CDR3 is 14 amino acids. The V gene lost 5 bases and the J gene lost 2 bases, with 12 bases spanning the gap.

J is TRBJ2-2 and V is TRBV21-1; the tabulated D call, TRBD1, remains unverified against the DNA. TRBV21-1 has pseudogene status. The CDR3 has 20 amino acids. CDR3 nucleotides: TGTGCCAGCAGCCAGAGAAAGGGGACAGGGCAAATCGAAAACACCGGGGAGCTGTTTTTT. Residues: CASSQRKGTGQIENTGELFF.

V usage is TRBV30 and J usage is TRBJ1-2, with D perhaps TRBD1 (5 bases). Deletions cut 0 bases from V and 4 bases from J, with 12 bases between. The CDR3 totals 14 residues. Germline V gives CDR1 GTSNPN, CDR2 SVGIG (reference sequence). The CDR3 is CAWSVALGGYGYTF. The CDR3 DNA is TGTGCCTGGAGTGTTGCTCTGGGGGGCTATGGCTACACCTTC. Using reference TRBV30 and TRBJ1-2 for the parts outside the CDR3, the full variable domain is SQTIHQWPATLVQPVGSPLSLECTVEGTSNPNLYWYRQAAGRGLQLLFYSVGIGQISSEVPQNLSASRPQDRQFILSSKKLLLSDSGFYLCAWSVALGGYGYTFGSGTRLTVV.

The chain couples TRBV6-5 to TRBJ1-1; TRBD1 might be the D (6 bases). The CDR3 is 14 amino acids. V was pared by 2 bases and J by 7 bases, with 14 bases between. The germline gives CDR1 MNHEY, CDR2 SVGAGI. DNA for the CDR3: TGTGCCAGCAGTTACGGGGGCAGGGTCAGTGAAGCTTTCTTT. Translated: CASSYGGRVSEAFF.

The chain carries TRBV6-1 and TRBJ2-1; a possible D gene is TRBD1 (6 bases). CDR1 MNHNS and CDR2 SASEGT come from the germline V gene. The V and J ends lost 7 bases and 0 bases respectively, with 13 bases between them. The CDR3 contains 15 residues. CDR3: CASNQGTSSYNEQFF. DNA for the CDR3: TGTGCCAGCAACCAAGGGACAAGCTCCTACAATGAGCAGTTCTTC.

The chain employs TRBV25-1 and TRBJ2-7, with a possible D match to TRBD2 (6 bases). Deletions cut 8 bases from V and 0 bases from J, with 11 bases between. The CDR3 contains 13 residues. CDR1 is MGHDK and CDR2 is SYGVNS in the germline V gene. This chain's CDR3 is CASWGGDSYEQYF. The CDR3, as DNA: TGTGCCAGCTGGGGCGGGGACTCCTACGAGCAGTACTTC.

The V call is TRBV10-3, the J call TRBJ1-1, with D unclear. The CDR3 contains 15 residues. Germline V gene sequence: CDR1 ENHRY, CDR2 SYGVKD. With 0 bases removed from V and 1 base from J, the gap between germline ends came to 9 bases. CDR3 nucleotide sequence: TGTGCCATCAGTGAGTCGAACAGACAGAACACTGAAGCTTTCTTT. This gives the protein CAISESNRQNTEAFF.

This CDR3 is CASSLEQGGSEAFF. The CDR3, as DNA: TGCGCCAGCAGCTTGGAACAGGGAGGGTCTGAAGCTTTCTTT. The chain has TRBV5-1 and TRBJ1-1, with D perhaps matching TRBD1 (6 bases). V lost 0 bases and J 6 bases, leaving 12 bases between the germline ends. The germline V gene has CDR1 SGHRS and CDR2 YFSETQ. The CDR3 runs to 14 residues.

This chain links TRBV6-5 with TRBJ1-1, with 7 nucleotides matching TRBD1. The CDR3 consists of 14 residues. Germline V CDR1 and CDR2: MNHEY, SVGAGI. The V gene end was trimmed by 7 bases and the J gene end by 0 bases; junction bases not matched to a gene: 5. CDR3 protein: CASKSGTVNTEAFF. The CDR3 bases are TGTGCCAGCAAATCCGGGACAGTGAACACTGAAGCTTTCTTT.

The chain uses TRBV18 and TRBJ2-7; TRBD1 is a possible D gene (6 bases). CDR3 length equals 15 residues. CDR1 KGHSH and CDR2 LQKENI come from the germline V gene. Trimming stripped 4 bases from V and 3 bases from J, with 16 bases between. The CDR3 nucleotides are TGTGCCAGCTCACACCGGGACATAAAGTTCTACGAGCAGTACTTC. Its protein is CASSHRDIKFYEQYF.

This chain connects TRBV25-1 to TRBJ2-7, with TRBD2 matching over 7 bases. The CDR3 loop spans 18 amino acids. Trimming at V came to 2 bases and at J to 4 bases, leaving 17 bases not matched to a gene. The V gene's germline CDR1 is MGHDK and CDR2 SYGVNS. CDR3 sequence reads: CASSEDQRGRASRYEQYF. DNA for the CDR3: TGTGCCAGCAGTGAAGACCAAAGAGGGAGGGCCTCTCGTTACGAGCAGTACTTC.

The chain employs TRBV5-1 and TRBJ1-2; D remains ambiguous. Trimming took off 1 base at V and 6 bases at J, with 7 bases between the two ends. Germline V lookup: CDR1 SGHRS, CDR2 YFSETQ. The CDR3 runs to 12 residues. For the CDR3, the DNA is TGCGCCAGCAGCTTGAATGGAGATGGCTACACCTTC. Protein sequence: CASSLNGDGYTF.

The chain employs TRBV29-1 and TRBJ2-5; 16 bases are a match to TRBD2. Germline V gene lookup returns CDR1 SQVTM and CDR2 ANQGSEA. The ends lost 6 bases at V and 4 bases at J; junction bases unmatched: 8. The CDR3 is 16 amino acids. The chain's CDR3 is CSVGGLAGGPGETQYF. CDR3 DNA: TGCAGCGTGGGGGGACTAGCGGGAGGGCCGGGAGAGACCCAGTACTTC.

This chain connects TRBV30 to TRBJ2-5; 7 bases match TRBD2. J gave up 5 bases and V 2 bases, and 11 bases lay outside the gene matches. Germline assignment: CDR1 GTSNPN and CDR2 SVGIG (reference sequence). This CDR3 is built from 15 residues. The CDR3 sequence: CAWSQPLLATETQYF. CDR3 DNA sequence: TGTGCCTGGAGTCAGCCCTTACTAGCGACGGAGACCCAGTACTTC.

The chain joins TRBV9 to TRBJ2-3; a possible D gene is TRBD2 (6 bases). The CDR3 is 16 residues long. In germline, CDR1 is SGDLS, CDR2 YYNGEE. Trimming stripped 4 bases from V and 4 bases from J, with 19 bases between. The CDR3, as DNA: TGTGCCAGCAGCCTCGGCGGAGGGCCAATGGCAGATACGCAGTATTTT. Encoded protein: CASSLGGGPMADTQYF.